The T cell receptor beta chain under discussion was sequenced for a study of T cells in Graves' hyperthyroidism and ophthalmopathy. Points from the study as a whole: Using 13 V-J features, a model discriminated ophthalmopathy from stable hyperthyroidism. In blood, most of the thyroid clonotypes expanded above 0.001 were also present.

Germline CDR1 is SGHRS and CDR2 is YFSETQ. This CDR3 spans 15 amino acids. V lost 0 bases and J lost 2, with 10 bases in between. Amplification yielded TCR beta CDR3 regions, with RNA transcripts as the source. HTBI primers drove first-round RT-PCR of the TCR CDR3. In TCRdb, the multiplex PCR reads were re-called with MiXCR into one record per CDR3 protein. The sample contains around 700,000 distinct CDR3 sequences, 18% of which appear only once. This clonotype was seen more than once but under ten times. What it binds is unknown. Recently diagnosed hyperthyroidism of less than 2 months' duration affected patients aged 18 to 65. The blood specimen was taken at initial hyperthyroidism diagnosis, before any ophthalmopathy symptoms.

This clonotype originated in a woman aged 45-59 years with Graves' hyperthyroidism that later progressed to Graves' ophthalmopathy. V gene TRBV5-1 combines with J gene TRBJ2-3; D call uncertain. The source material was blood. CDR3 protein: CASSLGVMATDTQYF. The CDR3 region has the DNA TGCGCCAGCAGCTTGGGGGTGATGGCCACAGATACGCAGTATTTT.